The 9 T cell receptor beta chains in this list originate from one sample, sequenced in a study of cytomegalovirus exposure and HLA in healthy donors. It was with 60 Vbeta and 13 Jbeta primers that the PCR ran. The assay was immunoSEQ multiplex PCR, and TCRdb's table has in-frame clones only and misses some. Of around 170,000 clones listed, around 78% are singletons. The sample comprised PBMCs. Receptors originate from a woman between 50 and 59 years old in good health and CMV-seropositive.

This clone turned up a few times. V usage is TRBV5-8 and J usage is TRBJ1-1, with a possible D match to TRBD1 (5 bases). Germline-derived CDR1 and CDR2 are SGHTS and YDEGEE. V was cut by 4 bases and J by 8 bases, with 15 bases left in between. CDR3 length: 13 amino acids. CDR3 loop: CASSLGQEREAFF. The CDR3 DNA follows: TGTGCCAGCAGCCTGGGGCAAGAGAGGGAAGCTTTCTTT.

This chain links TRBV7-8 with TRBJ2-3; TRBD2 aligns across 14 bases. Germline V gene data show CDR1 as SGHVS and CDR2 as FQNEAQ. With 6 bases clipped from V and 6 bases from J, the junction kept 5 bases outside the gene matches. The CDR3 spans 15 residues. The DNA for the CDR3 is TGTGCCAGCAGGTCGACTAGCGGGGGGGTCGATACGCAGTATTTT. It yields the protein CASRSTSGGVDTQYF.

The V call is TRBV7-2, the J call TRBJ2-2, with D maybe TRBD1 (6 bases). V lost 5 bases and J 8 bases, leaving 12 bases between the germline ends. The CDR3 length is 13 residues. Germline CDR1 SGHTA, CDR2 FQGNSA. Here the CDR3 reads CASSVSGTGELFF. CDR3 DNA sequence: TGTGCCAGCAGCGTCTCCGGGACAGGGGAGCTGTTTTTT.

This clone appeared a single time. This sequence joins TRBV7-2 and TRBJ2-6, with a possible D match to TRBD2 (7 bases). CDR1 and CDR2 (germline): SGHTA, FQGNSA. The V and J ends lost 0 bases and 1 base respectively, with 13 bases between them. The CDR3 has 18 residues. CDR3 sequence (DNA): TGTGCCAGCAGCTTAGCGGCAGGGGAGGGGTCTGGGGCCAACGTCCTGACTTTC. This translates into CASSLAAGEGSGANVLTF.

This chain connects TRBV5-4 to TRBJ2-4; 10 nucleotides align to TRBD2. The CDR3 consists of 16 residues. Germline CDR1 SGHNT, CDR2 YYREEE (reference sequence). J was trimmed by 5 bases and V by 0 bases; bases with no gene match: 5. CDR3 nucleotides: TGTGCCAGCAGCTTGGGGGGAGCGGGAGGGGAAAACATTCAGTACTTC. Its translation: CASSLGGAGGENIQYF.

In the case of this clone: This same CDR3 is encoded by further DNA sequences in the sample. The chain employs TRBV14 and TRBJ2-3, with D unclear. V was clipped by 4 bases and J by 6 bases, with 11 bases between them. This CDR3 region has 13 residues. The V gene's germline CDR1 is SGHDN and CDR2 FVKESK. DNA for the CDR3: TGTGCCAGCAGCCCCAACCCTCAGGATACGCAGTATTTT. Its protein is CASSPNPQDTQYF. Combining the CDR3 with reference TRBV14 and TRBJ2-3 gives the whole variable domain EAGVTQFPSHSVIEKGQTVTLRCDPISGHDNLYWYRRVMGKEIKFLLHFVKESKQDESGMPNNRFLAERTGGTYSTLKVQPAELEDSGVYFCASSPNPQDTQYFGPGTRLTVL.

The gene calls are TRBV4-3 and TRBJ2-1, with 7 positions matching TRBD2. Germline V gene lookup returns CDR1 LGHNA and CDR2 YSLEER. There are 15 residues in the CDR3. The junction had 8 bases not matched to a gene; V was cut back by 0 bases and J by 9 bases. The DNA of the CDR3 is TGCGCCAGCAGCCAAGATCGAACTAGCGTGGGTGAGCAGTTCTTC. Encoded protein: CASSQDRTSVGEQFF.

The chain uses TRBV4-3 and TRBJ2-1; 9 nucleotides agree with TRBD2. Germline CDR1 and CDR2: LGHNA and YSLEER. Trimming removed 4 bases from V and 6 bases from J; junction bases left unmatched: 13. The CDR3 covers 17 residues. The CDR3 protein is CASSPFLAGVTLNEQFF. The CDR3 nucleotides are TGCGCCAGCAGCCCATTCTTAGCGGGGGTCACGCTCAATGAGCAGTTCTTC.

The V gene is TRBV6-5, the J gene TRBJ1-1; no clear D gene. Trimming took off 4 bases at V and 1 base at J, with 10 bases between the two ends. CDR1 and CDR2 from the germline V gene are MNHEY and SVGAGI. The CDR3 consists of 14 residues. The CDR3 loop is CASSSQTRNTEAFF. For the CDR3, the DNA is TGTGCCAGCAGTTCACAGACCAGGAACACTGAAGCTTTCTTT.